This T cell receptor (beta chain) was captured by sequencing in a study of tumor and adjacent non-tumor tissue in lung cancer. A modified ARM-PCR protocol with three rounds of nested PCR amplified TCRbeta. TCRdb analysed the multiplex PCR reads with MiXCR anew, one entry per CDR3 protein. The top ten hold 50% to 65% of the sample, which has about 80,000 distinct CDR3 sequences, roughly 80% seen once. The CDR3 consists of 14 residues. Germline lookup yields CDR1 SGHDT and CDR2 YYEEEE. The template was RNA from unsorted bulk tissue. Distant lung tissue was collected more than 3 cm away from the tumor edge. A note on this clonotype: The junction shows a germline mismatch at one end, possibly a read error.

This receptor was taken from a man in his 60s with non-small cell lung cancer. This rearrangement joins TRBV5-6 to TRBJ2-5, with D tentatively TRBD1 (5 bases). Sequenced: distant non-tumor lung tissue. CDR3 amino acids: CASSLVRGQETRYF. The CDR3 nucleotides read TGTGCCAGCAGCTTGGTTAGGGGTCAAGAGACCCGGTACTTC.